These 4 T cell receptor beta chains share one sample of origin, sequenced in a study. TCRdb re-called the RT-PCR reads through MiXCR, storing one row per CDR3 protein. The sample has approximately 720,000 distinct CDR3 sequences, 14% seen once. Sequenced sample: memory CD4+ T cells from blood. Receptors originate from a female donor in good health, serving as a healthy control.

This chain uses TRBV7-2 with TRBJ2-3; TRBD2 aligns across 8 bases. V shed 7 bases and J 6 bases; nucleotides not matched to a gene: 12. The germline V gene encodes CDR1 SGHTA and CDR2 FQGNSA. CDR3 length: 15 residues. CDR3 nucleotide sequence: TGTGCCAGCATCAAGGGGCCGGGGGGGGCCGATACGCAGTATTTT. As protein: CASIKGPGGADTQYF.

The table lists this clonotype with a few counts. The rearrangement links TRBV4-3 to TRBJ2-7, with 7 positions matching TRBD1. Trimming cost V 0 bases and J 3 bases; bases outside gene matches: 5. This CDR3 has 15 amino acids. Looked up from germline, CDR1 is LGHNA and CDR2 is YSLEER. CDR3 sequence reads: CASSQDLAGGYEQYF. CDR3 sequence (DNA): TGCGCCAGCAGCCAAGATCTGGCAGGGGGCTACGAGCAGTACTTC.

About this clonotype itself: A junction boundary mismatches the germline segment, possibly from a read error. The chain joins TRBV18 to TRBJ1-3, with D maybe TRBD1 (5 bases). The CDR3 extends over 12 amino acids. The V gene's germline CDR1 is KGHSH and CDR2 LQKENI. The CDR3 DNA follows: TGTGCCGGCTCACCGATGGGGGACACCATATATTTT. Translating it yields CAGSPMGDTIYF.

This clonotype was recorded a few times. The V gene is TRBV5-5, the J gene TRBJ2-1, with 10 positions matching TRBD2. The length of the CDR3 is 16 residues. V shed 4 bases, J shed 1 base, and the junction held 5 bases outside the gene matches. The germline V gene encodes CDR1 SGHKS and CDR2 YYEKEE (reference sequence). Here the CDR3 DNA reads TGTGCCAGCAGCCCTCTAGCGGGAGCTTCCTACAATGAGCAGTTCTTC. Residues: CASSPLAGASYNEQFF.